This TCR beta chain was captured by sequencing in a study of CD8 T cells in ankylosing spondylitis. Study-wide results and limits: There was a TCR beta motif, made of eight highly homologous variants, that appeared characteristic of ankylosing spondylitis blood. Researchers reportedly found disease-linked clones significantly enriched in matched ankylosing spondylitis synovial fluid.

V dropped 6 bases and J dropped 4; count of bases not matched to a gene: 1. From germline, CDR1 is SQVTM and CDR2 ANQGSEA. This CDR3 region has 11 residues. Ten or more counts support this clonotype. Its antigen remains unknown. TCRdb re-analysed the 5' RACE reads in MiXCR, keeping a single row per CDR3 protein. The sample includes fewer than 550,000 distinct CDR3 sequences, 5.3% of them seen just once. This chain links TRBV29-1 with TRBJ2-7, with 9 positions matching TRBD1. Sequenced sample: blood, either unsorted or a sorted T cell fraction (not recorded which). This sequence was found in a male donor with ankylosing spondylitis. The CDR3 region is CSVGTGYEQYF. The DNA of the CDR3 is TGCAGCGTCGGGACAGGGTACGAGCAGTACTTC.